This entry concerns a single TCR beta chain. The antigen is not known. Trimming at V came to 5 bases and at J to 0 bases, leaving 8 bases not matched to a gene. Germline lookup yields CDR1 SGHAT and CDR2 FQNNGV. This CDR3 has 16 amino acids. This sample was included in a study of T cells in localized non-small cell lung cancer. Study results and caveats: Analysis by sequencing included only one tumor region, so heterogeneity remains possible. Adjacent uninvolved lung had the highest clonality, suggesting focused antigen responses. Paired adjacent lung recovered a median roughly 50 of the top 100 tumor clones. Elevated circulating T cell density in blood was associated with longer overall survival.

TCRdb keeps only in-frame clones here, not all; method: immunoSEQ multiplex PCR. In the table there are fewer than 25,000 clones, around 87% of which are singletons. Specimen: peripheral blood, collected before any cancer treatment. The TCR originated in a male donor aged 60 or over with stage II squamous cell lung carcinoma. V gene TRBV11-2 combines with J gene TRBJ1-1, with 8 bases identical to TRBD1. The CDR3 coding sequence is TGTGCCAGCAGCCTGCTCAGGACAGGGCTGAACACTGAAGCTTTCTTT. Protein sequence: CASSLLRTGLNTEAFF. Full variable domain (remainder filled in from reference TRBV11-2 and TRBJ1-1): EAGVAQSPRYKIIEKRQSVAFWCNPISGHATLYWYQQILGQGPKLLIQFQNNGVVDDSQLPKDRFSAERLKGVDSTLKIQPAKLEDSAVYLCASSLLRTGLNTEAFFGQGTRLTVV.